Sequencing of this T cell receptor beta chain was carried out in a study of T cells in Graves' hyperthyroidism and ophthalmopathy (dated by TCRdb to the late 2010s). Context from the whole study: Peripheral blood samples were taken at the time of initial diagnosis, prior to any treatment. To identify distinguishing TCR V-J signatures, a discovery cohort of 95 to 100 patients was used, comprising roughly 45 with Graves' ophthalmopathy and 57 with stable Graves' hyperthyroidism. Whether ophthalmopathy could be predicted prospectively was tested in an independent validation cohort made up of 18 to 20 hyperthyroidism patients plus 17 patients who later progressed to ophthalmopathy. The roughly 90 discovery patients were divided at random into training and test sets in a 7:3 ratio. In six Graves' hyperthyroidism patients, the study also compared T-cell repertoires from thyroid tissue with T-cell repertoires from blood. Following sampling, methimazole starting at 30 mg daily was given to hyperthyroidism patients, and high-dose intravenous methylprednisolone was given to ophthalmopathy patients. The paper describes TCR Vbeta CDR3 sequencing of 130 to 150 peripheral blood samples, made up of 40 to 45 ophthalmopathy patients, 70 to 75 hyperthyroidism patients and 17 progressor patients. General conclusions and limits of the study: A 13 V-J signature model separated ophthalmopathy from stable hyperthyroidism, with roughly 88% sensitivity and about 81% specificity in cross-validation and 80%/75% in testing. In validation, the model predicted progression to ophthalmopathy with 60% to 71% sensitivity and 72% to 85% specificity, a median of 6.5 months before onset. Most expanded thyroid clonotypes (frequency above 0.001) were also detected in blood, a finding suggesting that blood repertoires may reflect thyroid immune responses. Sample size was not statistically predetermined, and blinding of investigators to group allocation was not performed.

This clonotype was detected ten times or more. The antigen this receptor binds is unknown. No much larger clone is present one base from it, and per-base qualities are unavailable. The CDR3, from cysteine to phenylalanine, totals 12 residues. Only the CDR3 DNA is retained, 36 bases long and in frame from the first base. The germline V gene encodes CDR1 MNHEY and CDR2 SVGEGT. Trimming at the junction amounts to 7 bases on V and 6 bases on J, and the germline ends lie 13 bases apart. The TCR beta CDR3 regions were amplified from RNA transcripts. The TCR CDR3 was subjected to a first round of RT-PCR using the HTBI primer set and the Qiagen OneStep RT-PCR kit. Libraries were constructed in a second round of multiplex PCR, after which size selection and purification were performed. The libraries were sequenced on an Illumina HiSeq2000 using paired-end 100 bp reads. As for the original processing: SOAPnuke was used to process the raw data, throwing out any read that contained adapters or uncalled bases, had a mean Phred below 15, or lacked an exact constant-primer or identifier match. COPE v1.2.5 was used to merge the high-quality paired reads, and each unique nucleotide sequence was defined as a clonotype. MiTCR v1.1 was used to align the clonotypes against IMGT TRBV, TRBD and TRBJ reference segments. Analysis was restricted to V-J combinations with a frequency above 0.0001, which covered 98% to 99.2% of repertoires. A TCS score was defined as the ratio of F50 (clonal expansion) to E x V (chaos), with BLOSUM62-based TCRdist applied between CDR3 peptides within each V-J. Welch's t-statistics and random forest reduced 500 to 650 V-J features to about 13, which were used in a naive Bayes classifier (R e1071). The public reads were quality trimmed at Q25 with fastp and then assembled into clones with MiXCR by TCRdb, keeping productive beta chains. Merged by CDR3 protein, the rows form single entries marked with the most common genes and DNA. TCRdb's processing, not the study's, gives the V and J calls here. The sample contains some 420,000 distinct CDR3 sequences, 12% to 15% of them found a single time. In total, the top ten clones hold 5% to 6.5% of the sample.

Stable Graves' hyperthyroidism was defined as the absence of progression to ophthalmopathy over 18 months of follow-up. Hyperthyroidism patients were aged 18 to 65 years and newly diagnosed, with disease duration of less than 2 months. Exclusion was applied to patients with uncontrolled infections, other autoimmune diseases, pregnancy or lactation. Clinical symptoms, serum thyroxine and TRAb, thyroid ultrasound, and orbital computed tomography formed the basis for the diagnoses. PBMCs were separated from roughly 9.6 ml of fresh peripheral blood using Ficoll-Paque density gradient centrifugation. Trizol reagent was used to extract total RNA, and RNA quality was then checked on an Agilent 2100 Bioanalyzer.

Sequences were obtained from blood. This receptor was identified in a woman aged 18-29 years with Graves' hyperthyroidism. The V gene is TRBV6-2 or TRBV6-3 and the J gene is TRBJ2-7, with no confident D gene call. The bases read TGTGCCAGCAACAATTACCCTGGCGAGCAGTACTTC. The resulting protein is CASNNYPGEQYF.